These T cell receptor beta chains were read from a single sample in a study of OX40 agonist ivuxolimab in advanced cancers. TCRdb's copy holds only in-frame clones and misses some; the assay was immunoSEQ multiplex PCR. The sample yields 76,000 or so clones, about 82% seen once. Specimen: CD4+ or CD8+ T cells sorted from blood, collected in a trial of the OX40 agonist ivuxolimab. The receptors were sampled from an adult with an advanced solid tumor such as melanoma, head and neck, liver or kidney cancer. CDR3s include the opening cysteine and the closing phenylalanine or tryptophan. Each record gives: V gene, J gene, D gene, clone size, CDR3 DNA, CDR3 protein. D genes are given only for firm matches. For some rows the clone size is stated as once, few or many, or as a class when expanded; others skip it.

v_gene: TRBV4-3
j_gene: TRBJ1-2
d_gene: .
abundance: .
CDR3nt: TGCGCCAGCAGCCAAGATACAGGGAGGGCTGCTAGTCGAGGCTACACCTTC
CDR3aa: CASSQDTGRAASRGYTF

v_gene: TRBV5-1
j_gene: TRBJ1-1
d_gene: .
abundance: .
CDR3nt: TGCGCCAGCAGCTTAATCCCCTCGAACACTGAAGCTTTCTTT
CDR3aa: CASSLIPSNTEAFF

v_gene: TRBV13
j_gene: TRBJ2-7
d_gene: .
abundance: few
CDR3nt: TGTGCCAGCAGCTTAGGAACAGAGCAGTACTTC
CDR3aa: CASSLGTEQYF

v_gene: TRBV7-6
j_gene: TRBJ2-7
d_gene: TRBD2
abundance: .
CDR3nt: TGTGCCAGCAGCTTAGAGGCGGGGGGGCCGGTCGAGCAGTACTTC
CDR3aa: CASSLEAGGPVEQYF

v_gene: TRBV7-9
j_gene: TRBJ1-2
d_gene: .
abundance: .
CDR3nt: TGTGCCAGCAGCCTCCCACTGACGGAAAACTATGGCTACACCTTC
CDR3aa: CASSLPLTENYGYTF

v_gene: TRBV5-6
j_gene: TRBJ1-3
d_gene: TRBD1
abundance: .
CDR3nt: TGTGCCAGCAGCTGGGACAGGGTGGGAAACACCATATATTTT
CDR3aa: CASSWDRVGNTIYF

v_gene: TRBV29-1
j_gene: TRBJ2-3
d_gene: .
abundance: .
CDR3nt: TGCAGCGCCGATTCTCCGGGCGGGGATACGCAGTATTTT
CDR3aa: CSADSPGGDTQYF

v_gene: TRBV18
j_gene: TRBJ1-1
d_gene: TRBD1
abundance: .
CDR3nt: TGTGCCAGCTCACCTAACAGGGGGATCACTGAAGCTTTCTTT
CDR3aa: CASSPNRGITEAFF

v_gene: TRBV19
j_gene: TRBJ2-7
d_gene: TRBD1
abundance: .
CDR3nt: TGTGCCAGTAGTACGGGACAGGGGGCGCCTAAGCAGTACTTC
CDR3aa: CASSTGQGAPKQYF

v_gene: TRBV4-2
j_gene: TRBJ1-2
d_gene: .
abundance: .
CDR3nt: TGTGCCAGCAGCCAAGAAACAGGCTCTAACTATGGCTACACCTTC
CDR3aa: CASSQETGSNYGYTF

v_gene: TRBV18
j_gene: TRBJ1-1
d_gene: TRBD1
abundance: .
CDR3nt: TGTGCCAGCTCACAGACAGGGGCCCGGGACACTGAAGCTTTCTTT
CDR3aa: CASSQTGARDTEAFF

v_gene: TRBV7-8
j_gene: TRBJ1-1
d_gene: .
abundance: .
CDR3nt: TGTGCCAGCAGCACCGATACAGGGCGCACTGAAGCTTTCTTT
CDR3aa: CASSTDTGRTEAFF

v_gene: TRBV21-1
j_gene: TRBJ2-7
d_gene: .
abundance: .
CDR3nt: TGTGCCAGCAGCAAAGTCTCGGGGGATGGGGCCTACGAGCAGTACTTC
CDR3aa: CASSKVSGDGAYEQYF

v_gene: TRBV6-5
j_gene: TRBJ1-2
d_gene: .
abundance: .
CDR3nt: TGTGCCACAACATCTACAGGCTTGGGCTACACCTTC
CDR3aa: CATTSTGLGYTF

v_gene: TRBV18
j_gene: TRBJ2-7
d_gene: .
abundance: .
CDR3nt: TGTGCCAGCTCACCAACAGATTACGAGCAGTACTTC
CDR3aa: CASSPTDYEQYF

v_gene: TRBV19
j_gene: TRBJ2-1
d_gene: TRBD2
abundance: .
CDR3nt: TGTGCCAGTAGGCCCCGGGGGGGCAATGAGCAGTTCTTC
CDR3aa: CASRPRGGNEQFF

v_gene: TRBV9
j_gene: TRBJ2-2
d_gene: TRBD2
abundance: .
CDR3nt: TGTGCCAGCAGCTCCCCCGGGACTAGCGGGGGGTCGAACACCGGGGAGCTGTTTTTT
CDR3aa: CASSSPGTSGGSNTGELFF

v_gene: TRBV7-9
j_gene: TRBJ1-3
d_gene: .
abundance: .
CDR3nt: TGTGCCAGCAGCTTGTATTCAGGGTCCGGAAACACCATATATTTT
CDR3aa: CASSLYSGSGNTIYF

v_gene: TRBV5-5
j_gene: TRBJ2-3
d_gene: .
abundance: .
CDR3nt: TGTGCCAGCAGCCGCCGGGAGCCGTCGCGTGGCACAGATACGCAGTATTTT
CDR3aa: CASSRREPSRGTDTQYF

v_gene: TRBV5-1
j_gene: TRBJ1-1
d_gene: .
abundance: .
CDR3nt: TGCGCCAGCAGCCCCGAGGGATTTTCATTGAACACTGAAGCTTTCTTT
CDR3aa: CASSPEGFSLNTEAFF

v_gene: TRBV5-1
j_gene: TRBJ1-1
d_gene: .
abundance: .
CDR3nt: TGCGCCAGCAGAGTGAACACCCGATCCGAAGCTTTCTTT
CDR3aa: CASRVNTRSEAFF

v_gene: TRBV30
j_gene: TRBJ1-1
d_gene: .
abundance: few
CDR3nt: TGTGCCTGGAGTGTGGGGGAGAACACTGAAGCTTTCTTT
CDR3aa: CAWSVGENTEAFF

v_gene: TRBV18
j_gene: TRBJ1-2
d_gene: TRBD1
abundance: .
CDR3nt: TGTGCCAGCTCACCCGGGACAGGGTCGGCCTATGGCTACACCTTC
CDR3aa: CASSPGTGSAYGYTF

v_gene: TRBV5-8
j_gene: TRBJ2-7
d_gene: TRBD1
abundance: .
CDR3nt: TGTGCCAGCAGCCTGGGACAGGGGGCGGGCGGGCAGTACTTC
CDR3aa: CASSLGQGAGGQYF

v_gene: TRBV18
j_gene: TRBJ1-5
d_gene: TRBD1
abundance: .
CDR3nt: TGTGCCAGCTCATTGGGACAGAGTAGCAATCAGCCCCAGCATTTT
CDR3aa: CASSLGQSSNQPQHF

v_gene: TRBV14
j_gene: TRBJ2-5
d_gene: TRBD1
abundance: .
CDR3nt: TGTGCCAGCAGCCAAGGGACAGGGGAGACCCAGTACTTC
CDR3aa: CASSQGTGETQYF

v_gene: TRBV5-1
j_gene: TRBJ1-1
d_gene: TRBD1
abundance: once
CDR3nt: TGCGCCAGCAGTTCCAGGACAGGGGGCGGATTGGGCGGCACTGAAGCTTTCTTT
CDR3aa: CASSSRTGGGLGGTEAFF

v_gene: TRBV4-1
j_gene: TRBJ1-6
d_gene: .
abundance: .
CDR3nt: TGCGCCAGCAGCCGGGCAGGGGAGGGAAACTCACCCCTCCACTTT
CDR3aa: CASSRAGEGNSPLHF

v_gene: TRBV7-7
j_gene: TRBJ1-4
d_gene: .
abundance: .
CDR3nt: TGTGCCAGCAGCGCGGGACATGCGGGGGAAAAACTGTTTTTT
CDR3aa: CASSAGHAGEKLFF

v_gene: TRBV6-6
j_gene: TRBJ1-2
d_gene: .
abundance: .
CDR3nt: TGTGCCAGCAGTTACACCACTTCGCAGGGGAACTATGGCTACACCTTC
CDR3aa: CASSYTTSQGNYGYTF

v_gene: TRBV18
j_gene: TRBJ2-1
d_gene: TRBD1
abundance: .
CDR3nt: TGTGCCAGCTCACCCGACAGGGATATTTTCAATGAGCAGTTCTTC
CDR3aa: CASSPDRDIFNEQFF

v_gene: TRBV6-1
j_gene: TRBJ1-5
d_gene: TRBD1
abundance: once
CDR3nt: TGTGCCAGCAGTGAAAACAGGGGAGGTCGCAATCAGCCCCAGCATTTT
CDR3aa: CASSENRGGRNQPQHF

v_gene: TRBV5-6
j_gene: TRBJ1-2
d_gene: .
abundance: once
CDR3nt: TGTGCCAGCAGCTTTAGGGACGGCCAGCGGATCACCTTC
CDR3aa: CASSFRDGQRITF

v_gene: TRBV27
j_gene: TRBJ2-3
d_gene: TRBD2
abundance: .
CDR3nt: TGTGCCAGCAAAGCAGCGGGGGGGCGGAATACGCAGTATTTT
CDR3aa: CASKAAGGRNTQYF

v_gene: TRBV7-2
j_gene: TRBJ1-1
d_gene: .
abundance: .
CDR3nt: TGTGCCAGCAGCTTAGCGGGCAGGGCGGACACTGAAGCTTTCTTT
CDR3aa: CASSLAGRADTEAFF

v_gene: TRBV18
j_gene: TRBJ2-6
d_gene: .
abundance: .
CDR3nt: TGTGCCAGCTCACTCCGGGACACCCTCACTGGGGCCAACGTCCTGACTTTC
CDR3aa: CASSLRDTLTGANVLTF

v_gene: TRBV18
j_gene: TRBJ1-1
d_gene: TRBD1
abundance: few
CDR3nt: TGTGCCAGCTCACCGACCGGGACAGGGGAGGTCACTGAAGCTTTCTTT
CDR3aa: CASSPTGTGEVTEAFF

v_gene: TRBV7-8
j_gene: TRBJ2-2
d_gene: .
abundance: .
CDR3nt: TGTGCCAGCAGCACGGGACCGATGAACACCGGGGAGCTGTTTTTT
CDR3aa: CASSTGPMNTGELFF

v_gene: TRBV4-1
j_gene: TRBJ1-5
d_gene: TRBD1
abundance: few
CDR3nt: TGCGCCAGCAGCCAAGGGTTAGGCAGGGGGATAAGGCAGCCCCAGCATTTT
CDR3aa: CASSQGLGRGIRQPQHF

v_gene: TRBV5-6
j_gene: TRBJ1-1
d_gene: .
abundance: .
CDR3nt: TGTGCCAGCAGCTTGATACCGGGACGGAGGAACACTGAAGCTTTCTTT
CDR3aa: CASSLIPGRRNTEAFF

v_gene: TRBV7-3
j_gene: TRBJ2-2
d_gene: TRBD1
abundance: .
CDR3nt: TGTGCCAGCAGCCCGACAGGGTCCCCCGGGGAGCTGTTTTTT
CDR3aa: CASSPTGSPGELFF

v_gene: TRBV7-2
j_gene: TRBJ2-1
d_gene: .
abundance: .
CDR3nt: TGTGCCAGCAGCCCTTGGACGAACAATGAGCAGTTCTTC
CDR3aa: CASSPWTNNEQFF

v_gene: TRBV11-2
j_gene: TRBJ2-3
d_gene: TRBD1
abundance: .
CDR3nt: TGTGCCAGCAGCTTACAACCACAGGGGTGGGATACGCAGTATTTT
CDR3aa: CASSLQPQGWDTQYF

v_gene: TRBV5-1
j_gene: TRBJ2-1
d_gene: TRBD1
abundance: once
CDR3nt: TGCGCCAGCAGCCTGGACAGGGGGCGGGGCAATGAGCAGTTCTTC
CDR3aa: CASSLDRGRGNEQFF

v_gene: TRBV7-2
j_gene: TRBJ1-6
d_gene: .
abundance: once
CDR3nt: TGTGCCAGCAGCCCGATGGGTTCACCCCTCCACTTT
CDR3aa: CASSPMGSPLHF

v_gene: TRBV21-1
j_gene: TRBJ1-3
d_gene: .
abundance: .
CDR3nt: TGTGCCAGCAGACGCCGTATGGGCCAGGGGATTTTCGGAAACACCATATATTTT
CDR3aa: CASRRRMGQGIFGNTIYF

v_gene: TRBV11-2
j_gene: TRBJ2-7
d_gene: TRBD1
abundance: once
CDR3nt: TGTGCCAGCAGCTTGTCGGACAGGGGAGTCTACGAGCAGTACTTC
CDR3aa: CASSLSDRGVYEQYF

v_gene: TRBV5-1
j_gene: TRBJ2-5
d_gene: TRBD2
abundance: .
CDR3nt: TGCGCCAGCAGGTATTCTAGCGGGGAGGAGACCCAGTACTTC
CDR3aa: CASRYSSGEETQYF

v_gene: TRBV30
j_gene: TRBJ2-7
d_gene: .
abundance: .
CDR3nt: TGTGCCTGGAGTGTGGGGCAATACGAGCAGTACTTC
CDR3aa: CAWSVGQYEQYF

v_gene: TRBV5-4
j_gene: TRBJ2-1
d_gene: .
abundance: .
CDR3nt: TGTGCCAGCAGCCTAACCGACGGAGATGAGCAGTTCTTC
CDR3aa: CASSLTDGDEQFF

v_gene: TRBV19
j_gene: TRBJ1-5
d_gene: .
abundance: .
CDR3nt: TGTGCCAGTAGCGGGGGAGGTGGCAATCAGCCCCAGCATTTT
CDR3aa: CASSGGGGNQPQHF

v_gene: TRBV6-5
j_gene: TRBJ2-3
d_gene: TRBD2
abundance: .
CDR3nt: TGTGCCAGCAGTAGGGACTACTCAGATACGCAGTATTTT
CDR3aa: CASSRDYSDTQYF

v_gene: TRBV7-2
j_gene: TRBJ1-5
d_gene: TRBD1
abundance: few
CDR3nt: TGTGCCAGCAGCGTCGGGACAGGGACAAGCCAGCCCCAGCATTTT
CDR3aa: CASSVGTGTSQPQHF

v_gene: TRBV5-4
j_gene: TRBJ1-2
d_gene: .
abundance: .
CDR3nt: TGTGCCAGCAGCCTATCAGGGGCGGGGGAAGACTATGGCTACACCTTC
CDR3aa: CASSLSGAGEDYGYTF

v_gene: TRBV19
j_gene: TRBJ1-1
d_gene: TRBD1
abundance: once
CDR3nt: TGTGCCAGTAGCACCCGGCAGGGGGGGACTGAAGCTTTCTTT
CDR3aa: CASSTRQGGTEAFF

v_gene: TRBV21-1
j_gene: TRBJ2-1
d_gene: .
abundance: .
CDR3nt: TGTGCCAGCAGCCCAGGGACTAGCTTCAATGAGCAGTTCTTC
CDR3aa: CASSPGTSFNEQFF

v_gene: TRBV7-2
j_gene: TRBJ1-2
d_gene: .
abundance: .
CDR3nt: TGTGCCAGCAGCCCCCAAATCGGTGGCCTCTATGGCTACACCTTC
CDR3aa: CASSPQIGGLYGYTF

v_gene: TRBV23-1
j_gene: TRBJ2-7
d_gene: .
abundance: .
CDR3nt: TGCGCCAGCAGTCACGGTTTAGTGTGGCACGAGCAGTACTTC
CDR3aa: CASSHGLVWHEQYF

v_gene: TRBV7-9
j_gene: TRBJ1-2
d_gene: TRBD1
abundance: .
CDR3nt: TGTGCCAGCAGCAAAGAGACAGGGGACTATGGCTACACCTTC
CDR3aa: CASSKETGDYGYTF

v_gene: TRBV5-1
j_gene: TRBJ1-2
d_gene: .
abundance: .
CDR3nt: TGCGCCAGCAGCTTGGCCACCGAAGGCTACACCTTC
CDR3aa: CASSLATEGYTF